This T cell receptor (beta chain) derives from a study of lymphopenia after photon versus proton radiotherapy. Study results and caveats: Proton therapy kept repertoires fairly stable, unlike photons, which gained effector/memory cells. A bigger post-nadir fall in TCR diversity correlated inversely with survival time in deceased patients. Survival link was tested only in deceased patients; proton benefit remains a possibility. After the lymphocyte nadir, photon-treated repertoires showed oligoclonal expansion, especially of CD8+ Temra cells.

This clone was counted a few times. The antigen remains undetermined. TCRdb keeps only in-frame clones here, not all; method: immunoSEQ multiplex PCR. The data hold about 16,000 clones, with under 90% observed a single time. V lost 4 bases and J lost 1, with 8 bases in between. The CDR3 sequence is 13 residues long. Germline V lookup: CDR1 SGHRS, CDR2 YFSETQ. The specimen comprised peripheral blood, sampled from a patient treated with proton-based radiotherapy. The receptor was isolated from a man in his 70s with pancreatic cancer. This rearrangement joins TRBV5-1 to TRBJ1-1; D is ambiguous. CDR3: CASSASGNTEAFF. DNA for the CDR3: TGCGCCAGCAGCGCTTCAGGGAACACTGAAGCTTTCTTT.